One TCR beta chain is described in this entry. Its antigen is unknown. The data are from a study of Ad26.COV2.S vaccination and SARS-CoV-2 variants. Repertoires were generated with immunoSEQ multiplex PCR, while TCRdb's copy carries only in-frame clones and drops some. The table has about 350,000 clones, 92% seen once. Study-wide results and limits: The study found similar non-spike TCR breadth in vaccine and placebo recipients. In vaccinated individuals, spike-specific CD8+ and CD4+ T cell responses reportedly displayed substantial breadth. It is possible that the TCR breadth and depth analyses underestimated the total T cell responses. Recipients given vaccine exceeded placebo recipients in spike-specific TCR breadth.

This TCR was recovered from a human donor who had recovered from COVID-19. Sample: peripheral blood, taken after recovery from COVID-19.

CDR3 in amino acids: CAIRLTSGGPTDTQYF. The CDR3 DNA is TGTGCCATCAGGCTGACTAGCGGGGGCCCCACAGATACGCAGTATTTT. The chain has TRBV10-3 and TRBJ2-3, with 12 bases aligning to TRBD2. Per germline, CDR1 ENHRY and CDR2 SYGVKD. V lost 6 bases, J lost 2 bases, and 6 bases stayed unmatched. This CDR3 comprises 16 residues.